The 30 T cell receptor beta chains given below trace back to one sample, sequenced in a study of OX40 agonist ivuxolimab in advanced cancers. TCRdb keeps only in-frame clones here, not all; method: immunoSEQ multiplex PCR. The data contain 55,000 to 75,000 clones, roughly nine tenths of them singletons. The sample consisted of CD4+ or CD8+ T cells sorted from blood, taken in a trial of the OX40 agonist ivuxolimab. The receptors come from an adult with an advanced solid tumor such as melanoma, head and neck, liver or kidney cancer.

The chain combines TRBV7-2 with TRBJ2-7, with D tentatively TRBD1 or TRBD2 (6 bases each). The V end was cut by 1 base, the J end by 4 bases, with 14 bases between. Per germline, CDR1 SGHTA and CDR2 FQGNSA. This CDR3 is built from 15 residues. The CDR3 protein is CASSLDGGQAYEQYF. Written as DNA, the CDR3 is TGTGCCAGCAGCTTAGACGGGGGCCAGGCTTACGAGCAGTACTTC.

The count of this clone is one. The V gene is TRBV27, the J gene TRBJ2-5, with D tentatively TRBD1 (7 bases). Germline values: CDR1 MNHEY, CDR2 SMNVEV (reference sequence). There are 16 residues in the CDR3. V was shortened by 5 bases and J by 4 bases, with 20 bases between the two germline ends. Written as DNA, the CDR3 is TGTGCCAGCAGTAACTCAGGGGGGCTAAGGGGAGAGACCCAGTACTTC. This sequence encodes CASSNSGGLRGETQYF.

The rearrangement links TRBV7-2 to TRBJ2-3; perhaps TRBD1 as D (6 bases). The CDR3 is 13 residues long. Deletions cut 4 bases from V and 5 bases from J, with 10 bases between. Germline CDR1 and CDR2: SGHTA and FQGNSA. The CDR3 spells CASSSGEIDTQYF. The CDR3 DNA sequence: TGTGCCAGCAGCTCAGGGGAAATAGATACGCAGTATTTT.

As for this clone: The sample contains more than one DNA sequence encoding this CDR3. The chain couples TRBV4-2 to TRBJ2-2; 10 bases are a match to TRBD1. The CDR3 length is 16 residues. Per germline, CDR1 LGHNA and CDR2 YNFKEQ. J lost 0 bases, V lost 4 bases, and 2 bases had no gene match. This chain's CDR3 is CASSPGTGANTGELFF. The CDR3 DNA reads TGTGCCAGCAGCCCTGGGACAGGGGCGAACACCGGGGAGCTGTTTTTT.

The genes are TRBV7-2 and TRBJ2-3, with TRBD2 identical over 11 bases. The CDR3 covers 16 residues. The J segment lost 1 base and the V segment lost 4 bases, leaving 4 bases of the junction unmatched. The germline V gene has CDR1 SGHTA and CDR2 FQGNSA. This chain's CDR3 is CASSWGTSGGTDTQYF. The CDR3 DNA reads TGTGCCAGCAGCTGGGGGACTAGCGGAGGCACAGATACGCAGTATTTT.

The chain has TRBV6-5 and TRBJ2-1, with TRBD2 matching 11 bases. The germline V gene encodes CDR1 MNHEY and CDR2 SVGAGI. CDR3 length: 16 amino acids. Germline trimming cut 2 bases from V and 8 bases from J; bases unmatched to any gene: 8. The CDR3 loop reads CASSYVASGRWDEQFF. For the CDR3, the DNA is TGTGCCAGCAGTTACGTGGCTAGCGGGAGGTGGGATGAGCAGTTCTTC.

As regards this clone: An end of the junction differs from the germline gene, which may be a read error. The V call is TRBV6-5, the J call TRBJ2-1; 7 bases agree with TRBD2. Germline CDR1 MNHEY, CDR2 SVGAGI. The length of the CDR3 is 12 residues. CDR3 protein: CASSETSRIPVF. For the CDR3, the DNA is TGTGCCAGCAGTGAGACTAGCAGGATTCCGGTCTTC.

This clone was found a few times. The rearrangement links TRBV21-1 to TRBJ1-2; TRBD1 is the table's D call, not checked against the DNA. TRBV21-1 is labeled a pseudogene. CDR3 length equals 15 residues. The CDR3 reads CASTHGDRGRGGYTF. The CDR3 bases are TGTGCCAGCACCCATGGGGACAGGGGGCGCGGTGGCTACACCTTC.

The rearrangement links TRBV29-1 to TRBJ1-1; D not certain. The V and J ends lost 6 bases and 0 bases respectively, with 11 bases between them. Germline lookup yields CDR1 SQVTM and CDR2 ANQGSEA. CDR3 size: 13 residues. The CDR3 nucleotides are TGCAGCGTGGCCAAGACCATGAACACTGAAGCTTTCTTT. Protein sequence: CSVAKTMNTEAFF.

The CDR3 region is CASSPGPRTEAFF. As DNA, the CDR3 is TGTGCCAGCTCACCAGGGCCGAGGACTGAAGCTTTCTTT. The chain couples TRBV18 to TRBJ1-1; no firm D call. This CDR3 comprises 13 residues. CDR1 and CDR2 from the germline V gene are KGHSH and LQKENI. With 2 bases removed from V and 5 bases from J, the gap between germline ends came to 9 bases.

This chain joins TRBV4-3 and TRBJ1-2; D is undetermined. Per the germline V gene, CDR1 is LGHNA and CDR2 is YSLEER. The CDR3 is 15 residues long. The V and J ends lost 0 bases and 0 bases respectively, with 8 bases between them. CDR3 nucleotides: TGCGCCAGCAGCCAAGATTACACCACTAACTATGGCTACACCTTC. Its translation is CASSQDYTTNYGYTF.

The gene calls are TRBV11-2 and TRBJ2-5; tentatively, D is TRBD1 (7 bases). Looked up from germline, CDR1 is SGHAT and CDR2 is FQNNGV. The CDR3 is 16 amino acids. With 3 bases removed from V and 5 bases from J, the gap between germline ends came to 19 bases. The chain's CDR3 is CASSFNQGGARETQYF. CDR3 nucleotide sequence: TGTGCCAGCAGCTTTAACCAGGGGGGAGCTAGGGAGACCCAGTACTTC. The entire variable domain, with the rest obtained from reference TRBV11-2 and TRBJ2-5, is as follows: EAGVAQSPRYKIIEKRQSVAFWCNPISGHATLYWYQQILGQGPKLLIQFQNNGVVDDSQLPKDRFSAERLKGVDSTLKIQPAKLEDSAVYLCASSFNQGGARETQYFGPGTRLLVL.

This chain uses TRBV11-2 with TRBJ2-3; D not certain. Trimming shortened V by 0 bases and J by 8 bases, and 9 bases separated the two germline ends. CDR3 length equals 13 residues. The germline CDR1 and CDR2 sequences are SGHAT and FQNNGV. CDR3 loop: CASSLDEAGTQYF. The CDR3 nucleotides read TGTGCCAGCAGCTTAGACGAGGCAGGTACGCAGTATTTT.

The DNA for the CDR3 is TGTGCCAGCAGTGTCACCTCAGGGGGCAATCTTCTTCTGCCCCAGCATTTT. As protein: CASSVTSGGNLLLPQHF. The chain links TRBV6-1 to TRBJ1-5, with TRBD1 identical over 8 bases. V shed 4 bases, J shed 9 bases, and the junction held 17 bases outside the gene matches. Germline values: CDR1 MNHNS, CDR2 SASEGT. There are 17 residues in the CDR3.

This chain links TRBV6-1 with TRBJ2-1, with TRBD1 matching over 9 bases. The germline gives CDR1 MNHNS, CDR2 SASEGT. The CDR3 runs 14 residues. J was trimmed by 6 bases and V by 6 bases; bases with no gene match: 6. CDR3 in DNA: TGTGCCAGCAGGTGGGACAGGGTAACCAATGAGCAGTTCTTC. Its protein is CASRWDRVTNEQFF.

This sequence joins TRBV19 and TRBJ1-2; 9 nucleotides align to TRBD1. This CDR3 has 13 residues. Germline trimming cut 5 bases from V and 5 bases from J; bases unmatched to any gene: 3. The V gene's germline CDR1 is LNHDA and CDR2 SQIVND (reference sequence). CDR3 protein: CASSGQGKYGYTF. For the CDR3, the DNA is TGTGCCAGTAGTGGACAGGGGAAATATGGCTACACCTTC.

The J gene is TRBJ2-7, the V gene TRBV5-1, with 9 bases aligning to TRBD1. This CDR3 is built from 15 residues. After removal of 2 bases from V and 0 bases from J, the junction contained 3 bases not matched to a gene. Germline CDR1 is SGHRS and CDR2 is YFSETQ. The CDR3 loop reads CASSFGQGYSYEQYF. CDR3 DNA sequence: TGCGCCAGCAGCTTCGGACAGGGGTACTCCTACGAGCAGTACTTC.

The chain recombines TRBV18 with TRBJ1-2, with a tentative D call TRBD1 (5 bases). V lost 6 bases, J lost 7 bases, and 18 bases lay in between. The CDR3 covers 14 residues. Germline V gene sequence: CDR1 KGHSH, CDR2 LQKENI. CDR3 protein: CASSGRGEGFGYTF. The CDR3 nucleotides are TGTGCCAGCTCGGGCCGGGGCGAGGGGTTTGGCTACACCTTC.

The DNA of the CDR3 is TGTGCCAGCAGAGGAGCGGCGGCAGATACGCAGTATTTT. This codes for CASRGAAADTQYF. The V call is TRBV28, the J call TRBJ2-3, with D possibly TRBD2 on 5 matching bases. The CDR3 runs to 13 residues. Germline values: CDR1 MDHEN, CDR2 SYDVKM. The V and J ends lost 6 bases and 4 bases respectively, with 11 bases between them.

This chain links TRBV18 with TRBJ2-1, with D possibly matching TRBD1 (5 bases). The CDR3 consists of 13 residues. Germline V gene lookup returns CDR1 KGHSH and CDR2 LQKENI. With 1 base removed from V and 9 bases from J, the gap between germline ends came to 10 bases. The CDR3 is CASSPQRGGEQFF. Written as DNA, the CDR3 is TGTGCCAGCTCACCACAAAGGGGCGGTGAGCAGTTCTTC.

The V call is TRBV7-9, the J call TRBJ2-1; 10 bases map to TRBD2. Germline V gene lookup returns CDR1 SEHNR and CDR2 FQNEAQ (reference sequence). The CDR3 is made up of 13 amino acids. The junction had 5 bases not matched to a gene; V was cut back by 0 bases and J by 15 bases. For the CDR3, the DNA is TGTGCCAGCAGCTTAGCTAGCGGGGGGAGTAGGTTCTTC. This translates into CASSLASGGSRFF.

The CDR3 reads CSVRNWDYEQYF. CDR3 sequence (DNA): TGCAGCGTTCGGAATTGGGATTACGAGCAGTACTTC. V usage is TRBV29-1 and J usage is TRBJ2-7, with no clear D. This CDR3 is 12 amino acids long. The germline CDR1 and CDR2 sequences are SQVTM and ANQGSEA. Between the trimmed V and J ends, which lost 5 bases and 4 bases, there was a span of 12 bases.

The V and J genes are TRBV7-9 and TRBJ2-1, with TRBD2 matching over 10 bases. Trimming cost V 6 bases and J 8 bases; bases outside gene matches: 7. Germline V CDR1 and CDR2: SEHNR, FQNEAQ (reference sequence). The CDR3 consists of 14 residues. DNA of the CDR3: TGTGCCAGCAGGGAGACTAGCGGGTCCTATGAGCAGTTCTTC. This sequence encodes CASRETSGSYEQFF.

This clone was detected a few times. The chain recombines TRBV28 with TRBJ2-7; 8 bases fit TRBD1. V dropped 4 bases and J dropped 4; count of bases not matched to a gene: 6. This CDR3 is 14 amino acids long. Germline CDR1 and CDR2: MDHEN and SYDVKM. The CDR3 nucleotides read TGTGCCAGCAGTTCCGGGACAGGCCTATACGAGCAGTACTTC. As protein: CASSSGTGLYEQYF.

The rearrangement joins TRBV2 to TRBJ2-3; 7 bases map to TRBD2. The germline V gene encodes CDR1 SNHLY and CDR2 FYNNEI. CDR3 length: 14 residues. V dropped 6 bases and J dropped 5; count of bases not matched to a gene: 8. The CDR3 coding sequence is TGTGCCAGCAGGGCCCAGATAGCGGGAGATACGCAGTATTTT. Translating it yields CASRAQIAGDTQYF.

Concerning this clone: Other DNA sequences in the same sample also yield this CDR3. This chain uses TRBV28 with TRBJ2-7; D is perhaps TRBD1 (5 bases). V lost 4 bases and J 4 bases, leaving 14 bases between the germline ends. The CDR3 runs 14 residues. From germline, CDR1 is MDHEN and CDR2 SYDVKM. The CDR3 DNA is TGTGCCAGCAGTTCAGTGACAGTTTCTTACGAGCAGTACTTC. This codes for CASSSVTVSYEQYF. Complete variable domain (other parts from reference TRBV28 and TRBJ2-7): DVKVTQSSRYLVKRTGEKVFLECVQDMDHENMFWYRQDPGLGLRLIYFSYDVKMKEKGDIPEGYSVSREKKERFSLILESASTNQTSMYLCASSSVTVSYEQYFGPGTRLTVT.

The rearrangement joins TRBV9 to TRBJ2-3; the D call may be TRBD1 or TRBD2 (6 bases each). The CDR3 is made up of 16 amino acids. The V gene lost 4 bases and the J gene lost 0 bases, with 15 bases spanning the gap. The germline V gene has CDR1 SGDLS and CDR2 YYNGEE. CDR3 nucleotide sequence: TGTGCCAGCAGCCCAAGAGGGGGGTCGAGCACAGATACGCAGTATTTT. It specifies CASSPRGGSSTDTQYF.

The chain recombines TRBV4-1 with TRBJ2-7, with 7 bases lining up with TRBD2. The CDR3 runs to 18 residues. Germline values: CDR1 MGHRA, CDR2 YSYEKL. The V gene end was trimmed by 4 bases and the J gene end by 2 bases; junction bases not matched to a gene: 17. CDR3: CASSLRPSGGDFTYEQYF. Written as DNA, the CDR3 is TGCGCCAGCAGCCTCAGACCCTCGGGAGGCGACTTTACCTACGAGCAGTACTTC.

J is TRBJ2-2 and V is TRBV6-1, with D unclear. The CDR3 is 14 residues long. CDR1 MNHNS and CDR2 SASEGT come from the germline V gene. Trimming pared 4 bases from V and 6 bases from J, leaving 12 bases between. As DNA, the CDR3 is TGTGCCAGCAGTGGGCTTTGGGGTCCCGGGGAGCTGTTTTTT. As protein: CASSGLWGPGELFF.

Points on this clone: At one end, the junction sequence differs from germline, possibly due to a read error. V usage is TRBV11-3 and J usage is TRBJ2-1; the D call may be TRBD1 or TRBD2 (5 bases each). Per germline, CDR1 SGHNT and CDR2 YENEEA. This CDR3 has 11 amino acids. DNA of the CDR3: TGTGCCAGCAGCTTACAGGGACCCCCCCTCTTC. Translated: CASSLQGPPLF.